Listed here is a single TCR beta chain. This specimen belongs to a study of OX40 agonist ivuxolimab in advanced cancers. Study at large: Across the patients, intravenous ivuxolimab was delivered every 2 weeks at 0.01 to 10 mg/kg. Three patients, one with hepatocellular carcinoma and two with cutaneous melanoma, achieved partial responses.

The method was immunoSEQ multiplex PCR; TCRdb's version includes in-frame clones alone and lacks a portion of them. The table includes under 95,000 clones, approximately 85% detected once. Per germline, CDR1 MNHEY and CDR2 SVGAGI. This CDR3 spans 13 amino acids. Trimming cost V 2 bases and J 5 bases, with 4 bases left between them. The chain couples TRBV6-5 to TRBJ1-6; D is unresolved. This sequence was found in an adult with an advanced solid tumor such as melanoma, head and neck, liver or kidney cancer. Sequenced material: CD4+ or CD8+ T cells sorted from blood, taken in a trial of the OX40 agonist ivuxolimab. As DNA, the CDR3 is TGTGCCAGCAGTTACGCGAATAATTCACCCCTCCACTTT. Translating it yields CASSYANNSPLHF.